These 20 T cell receptor beta chains share one sample of origin, sequenced in a study of T cell repertoires in cytomegalovirus infection. TCRdb processed the reads anew with MiXCR; each CDR3 protein has one entry. Counted here are roughly 34,000 distinct CDR3 sequences, around half occurring once; the ten biggest clones make up 75% to 95%. These TCRs are of unknown antigen specificity. The sequencing here drew on CD8+ T cells from cultured PBMCs, taken from culture after CMV antigen stimulation. These TCRs come from a human donor in good health (CMV status not recorded). Some clones in this sample may be carry-over from other donors' samples.

The sample holds a few counts of this clonotype. The genes are TRBV20-1 and TRBJ2-2, with D perhaps given as TRBD1 or TRBD2 (5 bases each). Germline V gene sequence: CDR1 DFQATT, CDR2 SNEGSKA (reference sequence). Trimming cost V 3 bases and J 4 bases, with 6 bases left between them. The CDR3 has 12 residues. CDR3 sequence: CSARGTTGELFF. The CDR3 coding sequence is TGCAGTGCTAGGGGGACCACCGGGGAGCTGTTTTTT.

This clonotype was counted at least ten times. The chain combines TRBV7-6 with TRBJ2-3, with 9 bases aligning to TRBD2. The germline gives CDR1 SGHVS, CDR2 FNYEAQ. The CDR3 totals 16 residues. V dropped 5 bases and J dropped 2; count of bases not matched to a gene: 8. As DNA, the CDR3 is TGTGCCAGCAGCCAAGAGGCTAGCGGGAACACAGATACGCAGTATTTT. As protein: CASSQEASGNTDTQYF.

The genes are TRBV2 and TRBJ1-5; maybe TRBD1 (5 bases). V gave up 8 bases and J gave up 3 bases, with 14 bases separating them. In germline, CDR1 is SNHLY, CDR2 FYNNEI. The CDR3 loop spans 14 amino acids. The CDR3 DNA follows: TGTGCCAGCTACCTTAACAGGCCCAATCAGCCCCAGCATTTT. It yields the protein CASYLNRPNQPQHF.

This chain links TRBV2 with TRBJ2-5; 10 bases are shared with TRBD2. J gave up 2 bases and V 5 bases, and 2 bases lay outside the gene matches. The CDR3 runs 14 residues. Germline V lookup: CDR1 SNHLY, CDR2 FYNNEI. The CDR3 region has the DNA TGTGCCAGCAGTTTACTAGCGGGGCAAGAGACCCAGTACTTC. Protein sequence: CASSLLAGQETQYF.

This rearrangement joins TRBV24-1 to TRBJ2-7; no reliable D call. Trimming left V 2 bases short and J 0 bases short, with 4 bases between. Germline-derived CDR1 and CDR2 are KGHDR and SFDVKD. The CDR3 contains 13 residues. The CDR3 DNA reads TGTGCCACCAGTGATTGGGACTCCTACGAGCAGTACTTC. This translates into CATSDWDSYEQYF.

This clonotype was seen more than once but under ten times. The chain combines TRBV7-4 with TRBJ2-3; the match to TRBD1 covers 8 bases. The CDR3 runs 16 residues. In germline, CDR1 is SGHVT, CDR2 SQSDAQ. The J segment lost 6 bases and the V segment lost 5 bases, leaving 13 bases of the junction unmatched. CDR3 loop: CASSTTTGEMGDTQYF. The CDR3 DNA follows: TGTGCCAGCAGCACAACGACAGGGGAAATGGGGGATACGCAGTATTTT.

J is TRBJ1-4 and V is TRBV18, with D hard to call. The CDR3 covers 17 residues. Germline values: CDR1 KGHSH, CDR2 LQKENI. Trimming took off 2 bases at V and 3 bases at J, with 16 bases between the two ends. CDR3 in DNA: TGTGCCAGCTCACCATTGAGGGCACCGAGACCTAATGAAAAACTGTTTTTT. Residues: CASSPLRAPRPNEKLFF.

The chain links TRBV9 to TRBJ2-5; TRBD1 agrees at 11 bases. V dropped 3 bases and J dropped 5; count of bases not matched to a gene: 6. This CDR3 is built from 15 residues. In germline, CDR1 is SGDLS, CDR2 YYNGEE. The CDR3 nucleotides are TGTGCCAGCAGCGCGTCCGGGACAGGGGGGGAGACCCAGTACTTC. As protein: CASSASGTGGETQYF.

This chain uses TRBV7-6 with TRBJ2-1; possibly TRBD1 for D (6 bases). Germline lookup yields CDR1 SGHVS and CDR2 FNYEAQ. Trimming cost V 4 bases and J 9 bases, with 13 bases left between them. The CDR3 extends over 13 amino acids. The CDR3 nucleotides are TGTGCCAGCAGCTCCGGTCAGGGGAGTGAGCAGTTCTTC. Translated, it gives CASSSGQGSEQFF.

This clonotype was counted many times. The V call is TRBV6-6, the J call TRBJ2-3; 8 nucleotides align to TRBD2. This CDR3 comprises 16 residues. Unmatched junction bases numbered 8, after V lost 1 base and J lost 5 bases. Germline lookup yields CDR1 MNHNY and CDR2 SVGAGI (reference sequence). The CDR3 coding sequence is TGTGCCAGCAGTTACTTAAACGGGGGGGCAGGAGATACGCAGTATTTT. Protein sequence: CASSYLNGGAGDTQYF.

V is TRBV19 and J is TRBJ1-2, with a weak D call TRBD1 (5 bases). The CDR3 has 17 residues. Germline V gives CDR1 LNHDA, CDR2 SQIVND (reference sequence). V was cut by 7 bases and J by 1 base, with 22 bases left in between. The CDR3 reads CASNPRAWTPDNYGYTF. The DNA for the CDR3 is TGTGCCAGTAATCCCAGGGCCTGGACCCCCGATAACTATGGCTACACCTTC.

The chain carries TRBV4-2 and TRBJ2-3; D possibly corresponds to TRBD2 (5 bases). This CDR3 is built from 16 residues. Germline CDR1 LGHNA, CDR2 YNFKEQ. Deletions cut 3 bases from V and 7 bases from J, with 20 bases between. The CDR3: CASSQILGSWGNTQYF. CDR3 coding DNA: TGTGCCAGCAGCCAGATCTTGGGGAGTTGGGGAAATACGCAGTATTTT.

In its sample, this clonotype was seen many times. V usage is TRBV6-1 and J usage is TRBJ1-2; TRBD1 agrees at 9 bases. There are 15 residues in the CDR3. CDR1 and CDR2 from the germline V gene are MNHNS and SASEGT. V shed 7 bases, J shed 5 bases, and the junction held 11 bases outside the gene matches. CDR3 in DNA: TGTGCCAGCACCAAGCGGGACAGGGCTCTTTATGGCTACACCTTC. It codes for CASTKRDRALYGYTF.

This clonotype was detected once. J is TRBJ2-1 and V is TRBV5-4; tentative D call: TRBD2 (5 bases). Germline lookup yields CDR1 SGHNT and CDR2 YYREEE (reference sequence). The CDR3 sequence is 12 residues long. V gave up 4 bases and J gave up 7 bases, with 9 bases separating them. CDR3 sequence (DNA): TGTGCCAGCAGCGCGGGTAGTAATGAGCAGTTCTTC. Translation: CASSAGSNEQFF.

This clonotype showed up many times. The rearrangement links TRBV28 to TRBJ2-5, with a tentative D call TRBD1 (5 bases). CDR1 is MDHEN, CDR2 SYDVKM, per germline. V was clipped by 5 bases and J by 5 bases, with 12 bases between them. This CDR3 is 13 amino acids long. CDR3 sequence reads: CASSPRGLETQYF. The CDR3 DNA sequence: TGTGCCAGCAGTCCAAGGGGCTTGGAGACCCAGTACTTC.

V usage is TRBV11-3 and J usage is TRBJ2-1; TRBD2 matches 11 bases. There are 14 residues in the CDR3. J lost 7 bases, V lost 5 bases, and 4 bases had no gene match. Germline loops: CDR1 SGHNT, CDR2 YENEEA. The CDR3: CASSARLAGNEQFF. CDR3 bases: TGTGCCAGCAGCGCAAGACTAGCGGGGAATGAGCAGTTCTTC. The full variable domain, its missing parts supplied by reference TRBV11-3 and TRBJ2-1, is EAGVVQSPRYKIIEKKQPVAFWCNPISGHNTLYWYLQNLGQGPELLIRYENEEAVDDSQLPKDRFSAERLKGVDSTLKIQPAELGDSAVYLCASSARLAGNEQFFGPGTRLTVL.

The genes are TRBV2 and TRBJ1-3; 8 nucleotides align to TRBD1. There are 15 residues in the CDR3. The V and J ends lost 6 bases and 0 bases, in that order; junction bases with no gene match: 4. The germline CDR1 and CDR2 sequences are SNHLY and FYNNEI. CDR3 sequence reads: CASRGQAVSGNTIYF. The DNA of the CDR3 is TGTGCCAGCAGGGGACAGGCCGTCTCTGGAAACACCATATATTTT. Drawing the rest from reference TRBV2 and TRBJ1-3, the complete variable domain is EPEVTQTPSHQVTQMGQEVILRCVPISNHLYFYWYRQILGQKVEFLVSFYNNEISEKSEIFDDQFSVERPDGSNFTLKIRSTKLEDSAMYFCASRGQAVSGNTIYFGEGSWLTVV.

A few counts support this clonotype. The CDR3 DNA sequence: TGTGCCACGAACCGGGACTCGATATTACAAGGGCCACGCTCCGCATCCTACAATGAGCAGTTCTTC. The encoded protein is CATNRDSILQGPRSASYNEQFF. J is TRBJ2-1 and V is TRBV5-6; possibly TRBD2 for D (6 bases). CDR1 is SGHDT, CDR2 YYEEEE, per germline. CDR3 length: 22 amino acids. Trimming left V 9 bases short and J 1 base short, with 38 bases between.

The V and J genes are TRBV20-1 and TRBJ2-3, with a weak D call TRBD2 (5 bases). The CDR3 is 16 residues long. V gave up 0 bases and J gave up 2 bases, with 15 bases separating them. Germline V gene sequence: CDR1 DFQATT, CDR2 SNEGSKA (reference sequence). CDR3 nucleotide sequence: TGCAGTGCTAGAGACCCCCGGGCGGGCTTCACAGATACGCAGTATTTT. This encodes CSARDPRAGFTDTQYF.

This clonotype was recorded once. The chain joins TRBV7-9 to TRBJ2-7; 9 bases agree with TRBD1. The CDR3 covers 16 residues. V was pared by 5 bases and J by 5 bases, with 13 bases of the junction left unmatched. Germline CDR1 and CDR2: SEHNR and FQNEAQ (reference sequence). The chain's CDR3 is CASSHRDRAPEDEQYF. The CDR3 bases are TGTGCCAGCAGCCACCGGGACAGGGCCCCTGAAGACGAGCAGTACTTC.